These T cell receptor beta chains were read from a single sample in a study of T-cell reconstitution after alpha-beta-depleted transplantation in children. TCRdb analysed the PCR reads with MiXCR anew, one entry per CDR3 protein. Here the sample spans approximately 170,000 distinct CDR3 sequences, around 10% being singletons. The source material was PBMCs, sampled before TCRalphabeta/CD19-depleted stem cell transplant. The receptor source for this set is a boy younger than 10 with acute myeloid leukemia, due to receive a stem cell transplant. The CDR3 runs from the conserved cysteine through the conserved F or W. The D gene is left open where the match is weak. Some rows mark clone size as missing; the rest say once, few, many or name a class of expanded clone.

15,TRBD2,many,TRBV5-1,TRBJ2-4,TGCGCCAGCAGCTCAGCGGGGGCCGGGGGAAACATTCAGTACTTC,CASSSAGAGGNIQYF
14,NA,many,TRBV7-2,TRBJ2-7,TGTGCCAGCAGCTTAGGGGTTTTAACCTACGAGCAGTACTTC,CASSLGVLTYEQYF
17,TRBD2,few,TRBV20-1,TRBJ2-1,TGCTGTGCTAGAGATCAAGGGACTAGCGGGAGTGTCAATGAGCAGTTCTTC,CCARDQGTSGSVNEQFF
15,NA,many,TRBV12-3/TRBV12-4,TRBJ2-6,TGTGCCAGCAGCCCCCTAGGGGCTGGGGCCAACGTCCTGACTTTC,CASSPLGAGANVLTF
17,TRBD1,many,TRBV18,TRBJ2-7,TGTGCCAGCTCGCCACGACCGGGACAGGGCCTTATCTACGAGCAGTACTTC,CASSPRPGQGLIYEQYF
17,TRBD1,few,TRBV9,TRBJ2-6,TGTGCCAGCAGCGTAGGGACAGGGGGCTCTGGGGCCAACGTCCTGACTTTC,CASSVGTGGSGANVLTF
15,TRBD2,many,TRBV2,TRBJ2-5,TGTGCCAGCAGTGATCTAGCGGGGGGAGGGGAGACCCAGTACTTC,CASSDLAGGGETQYF
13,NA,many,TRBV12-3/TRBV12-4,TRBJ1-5,TGTGCCAGCAGTCCCCTCGATCATCCGCCCCAGCATTTT,CASSPLDHPPQHF
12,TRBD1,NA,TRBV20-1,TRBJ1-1,TGCAGTGCTAGAACGACAGGGGATGAAGCTTTCTTT,CSARTTGDEAFF
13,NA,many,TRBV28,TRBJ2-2,TGTGCCAGCAGTTCCTTAGATGGCGGGGAGCTGTTTTTT,CASSSLDGGELFF
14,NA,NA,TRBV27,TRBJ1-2,TGTGCCAGCCGAACCACGGGGGGACTGGGTGGCTACACCTTC,CASRTTGGLGGYTF
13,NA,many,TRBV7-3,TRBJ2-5,TGTGCCAGCAGCTCGACTAACCAAGAGACCCAGTACTTC,CASSSTNQETQYF
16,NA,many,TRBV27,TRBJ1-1,TGTGCCAGCAGTTTTGTTCCTGGGGGCAAGGACACTGAAGCTTTCTTT,CASSFVPGGKDTEAFF
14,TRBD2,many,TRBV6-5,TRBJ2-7,TGTGCCAGCAGCCGTAGCGGGAGCTCCTACGAGCAGTACTTC,CASSRSGSSYEQYF
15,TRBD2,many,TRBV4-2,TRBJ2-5,TGTGCCAGCAGCCAAATGCTAGCGGGAGGAGAGACCCAGTACTTC,CASSQMLAGGETQYF
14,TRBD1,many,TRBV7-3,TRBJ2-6,TGTGCCAGCAGCCCAACGGGACAGGTCAACGTCCTGACTTTC,CASSPTGQVNVLTF
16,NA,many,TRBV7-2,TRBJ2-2,TGTGCCAGCAGCTTAAGTGTCAGCCCGGGAACCGGGGAGCTGTTTTTT,CASSLSVSPGTGELFF
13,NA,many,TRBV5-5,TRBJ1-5,TGTGCCAGCAGGGGGACCCCCAATCAGCCCCAGCATTTT,CASRGTPNQPQHF
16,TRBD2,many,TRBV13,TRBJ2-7,TGTGCCAGCAGCCCGGGTGGTAGCGGGGATACCTACGAGCAGTACTTC,CASSPGGSGDTYEQYF
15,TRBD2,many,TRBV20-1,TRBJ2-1,TGCAGAGCCAGCCGGACTAGTAAGTCCTACAATGAGCAGTTCTTC,CRASRTSKSYNEQFF
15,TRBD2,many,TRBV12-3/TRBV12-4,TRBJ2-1,TGTGCCAGCAACCCACGGGGGGGCCTTGGGAATGAGCAGTTCTTC,CASNPRGGLGNEQFF
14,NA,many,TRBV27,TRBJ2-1,TGTGCCAGCAGATACCACAGCTCCTACAATGAGCAGTTCTTC,CASRYHSSYNEQFF
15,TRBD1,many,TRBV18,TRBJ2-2,TGTGCCAGCTGGTCCGGGACAGGGGCCACCGGGGAGCTGTTTTTT,CASWSGTGATGELFF
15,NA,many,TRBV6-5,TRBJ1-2,TGTGCCAGCAGTTATAACGGGGGGGGAGGGTATGGCTACACCTTC,CASSYNGGGGYGYTF
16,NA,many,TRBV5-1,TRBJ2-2,TGCGCCAGCAGCTCCGATAGCGGTGCGAACACCGGGGAGCTGTTTTTT,CASSSDSGANTGELFF
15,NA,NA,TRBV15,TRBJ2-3,TGTGCCACCAGCAGAGTACGTGCCCGCACAGATACGCAGTATTTT,CATSRVRARTDTQYF
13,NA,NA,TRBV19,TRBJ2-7,TGTGCCAGTAGTATCTTCCTTTCCTACGAGCAGTACTTC,CASSIFLSYEQYF
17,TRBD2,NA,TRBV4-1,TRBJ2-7,TGCGCCAGCAGCCAATTCGAACTAGCGGGAGAGAGCTACGAGCAGTACTTC,CASSQFELAGESYEQYF
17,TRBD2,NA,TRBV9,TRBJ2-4,TGTGCCAGCAGCGTAGCGGGAGGGAGTCCCCTTGGGAACATTCAGTACTTC,CASSVAGGSPLGNIQYF
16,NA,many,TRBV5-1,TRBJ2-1,TGCGCCAGCAGCAGCGATGGGCGGATCTCCTACAATGAGCAGTTCTTC,CASSSDGRISYNEQFF
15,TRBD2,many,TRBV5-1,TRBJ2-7,TGCGCCAGCAGCTTGGCCCTCGGGGGGATTTACGAGCAGTACTTC,CASSLALGGIYEQYF
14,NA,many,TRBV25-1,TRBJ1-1,TGTGCCAGCAGTCGGATTTCGGGGTTTTCTGAAGCTTTCTTT,CASSRISGFSEAFF
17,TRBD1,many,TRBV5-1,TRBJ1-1,TGCGCCAGCAGCTTGGGACAGGGGCCGATCTGGAACACTGAAGCTTTCTTT,CASSLGQGPIWNTEAFF
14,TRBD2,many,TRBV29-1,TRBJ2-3,TGCAGCGTTGATAGCGGGGGTATCACAGATACGCAGTATTTT,CSVDSGGITDTQYF
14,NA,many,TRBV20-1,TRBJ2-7,TGCAGTGCTAGAAGACAGGCGCCAACCTACGAGCAGTACTTC,CSARRQAPTYEQYF
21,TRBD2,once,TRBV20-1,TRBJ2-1,TGCTGCGCTAGGAGAGGGGGACTAGCGGGAGGGACGGGGAGCTCCTACAATGAGCAGTTCTTC,CCARRGGLAGGTGSSYNEQFF
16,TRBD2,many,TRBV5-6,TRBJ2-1,TGTGCCAGCAGCTTCGGCTTTAGCGGGAGTTGGAATGAGCAGTTCTTC,CASSFGFSGSWNEQFF
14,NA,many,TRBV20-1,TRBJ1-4,TGCAGTGCCCGAGACGAGGGGAAGGGTGAAAAACTGTTTTTT,CSARDEGKGEKLFF
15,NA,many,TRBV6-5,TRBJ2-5,TGTGCCAGCAGTTACTGGGGTAGCGGCCAAGAGACCCAGTACTTC,CASSYWGSGQETQYF
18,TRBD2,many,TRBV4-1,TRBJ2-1,TGCGCCAGCAGCCAAGATCCGCCGGTCCGGGGGGTTTACAATGAGCAGTTCTTC,CASSQDPPVRGVYNEQFF
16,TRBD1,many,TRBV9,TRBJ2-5,TGTGCCAGCAGCGTAGCTACGGGGACAGGGCGAGAGACCCAGTACTTC,CASSVATGTGRETQYF
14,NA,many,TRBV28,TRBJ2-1,TGTGCCAGCAGTTTAACAGATAACCCCAATGAGCAGTTCTTC,CASSLTDNPNEQFF
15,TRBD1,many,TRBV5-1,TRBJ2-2,TGCGCCAGCAGCTTCGACAGGGGAAACACCGGGGAGCTGTTTTTT,CASSFDRGNTGELFF
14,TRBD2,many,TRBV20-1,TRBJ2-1,TGCAGTGCTTCGCTAGCGGGAGTTTACAATGAGCAGTTCTTC,CSASLAGVYNEQFF
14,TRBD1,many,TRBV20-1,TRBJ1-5,TGCAGTGCTAGCACCGGACAGGGCAATCAGCCCCAGCATTTT,CSASTGQGNQPQHF
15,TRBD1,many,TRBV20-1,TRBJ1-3,TGCAGTGCTGAAGGCAGGGGGAGCTCTGGAAACACCATATATTTT,CSAEGRGSSGNTIYF
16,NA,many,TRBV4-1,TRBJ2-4,TGCGCCAGCAGCCAGCCCATCAGGGAAGCCAAAAACATTCAGTACTTC,CASSQPIREAKNIQYF
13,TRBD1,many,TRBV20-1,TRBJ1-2,TGCAGTGCCCCAGGGGGTATAGGATATGGCTACACCTTC,CSAPGGIGYGYTF
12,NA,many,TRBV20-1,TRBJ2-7,TGCAGTGCTAAAGCGCCTTCCTACGAGCAGTACTTC,CSAKAPSYEQYF
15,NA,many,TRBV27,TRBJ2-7,TGTGCCAGCAGTTTATCAGCCGGACAGTTCTACGAGCAGTACTTC,CASSLSAGQFYEQYF
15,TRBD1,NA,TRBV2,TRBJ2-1,TGTGCCAGCAGACAACAGGGGGGCTCCTACAATGAGCAGTTCTTC,CASRQQGGSYNEQFF
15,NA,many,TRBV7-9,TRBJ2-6,TGTGCCAGCAGCTTAGCGCTTCCTGGGGCCAACGTCCTGACTTTC,CASSLALPGANVLTF
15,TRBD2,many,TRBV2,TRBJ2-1,TGTGCCAGCAGTATTAGCGGGAGGGCCGCCTATGAGCAGTTCTTC,CASSISGRAAYEQFF
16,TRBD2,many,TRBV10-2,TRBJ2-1,TGCGCCAGCAGTGAGGGTCTAGCGGTAGCCTACAATGAGCAGTTCTTC,CASSEGLAVAYNEQFF
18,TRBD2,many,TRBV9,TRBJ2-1,TGTGCCAGCAGCGTCAGTATAGCCGGCGGGAGGACCTACAATGAGCAGTTCTTC,CASSVSIAGGRTYNEQFF
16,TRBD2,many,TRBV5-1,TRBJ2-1,TGCGCCAGCAGCTCCTGGACTAGCGGCTCCTACAATGAGCAGTTCTTC,CASSSWTSGSYNEQFF
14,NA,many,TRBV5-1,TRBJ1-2,TGCGCCAGCAGCTTGGCCGGCAGTAACCATGGCTACACCTTC,CASSLAGSNHGYTF
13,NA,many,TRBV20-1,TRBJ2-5,TGCAGTGCTAGGGGGCAGACTCAAGAGACCCAGTACTTC,CSARGQTQETQYF
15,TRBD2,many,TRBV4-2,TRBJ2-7,TGTGCCAGCAGCCAAGAACTAGCGGGCCTGAACGAGCAGTACTTC,CASSQELAGLNEQYF